One and the same sample provided the 18 T cell receptor beta chains below, sequenced in a study of brain metastases from non-small cell lung cancer. Clones were read by immunoSEQ multiplex PCR, and TCRdb kept only the in-frame ones, dropping some. The sample records about 6,000 clones, around 84% being singletons. Sequences were obtained from primary lung tumor tissue. The receptors were sampled from a donor at least 40 years old with non-small cell lung cancer.

The chain couples TRBV4-2 to TRBJ1-4, with 10 bases identical to TRBD1. The ends lost 4 bases at V and 8 bases at J; junction bases unmatched: 7. Germline V gives CDR1 LGHNA, CDR2 YNFKEQ. The CDR3 spans 15 residues. In DNA form, the CDR3 reads TGTGCCAGCAGCCTGTCCGGGACAGGGGTAGAAAAACTGTTTTTT. Translation: CASSLSGTGVEKLFF.

The chain is built from TRBV7-3 and TRBJ2-1; D gene uncertain. V was clipped by 2 bases and J by 8 bases, with 13 bases between them. CDR3 length: 14 amino acids. Germline assignment: CDR1 SGHTA and CDR2 FQGTGA. CDR3 loop: CASSLHQRADEQFF. The DNA for the CDR3 is TGTGCCAGCAGCTTACACCAAAGGGCCGATGAGCAGTTCTTC.

V is TRBV9 and J is TRBJ1-6, with D uncertain. The CDR3 consists of 13 residues. The germline V and J ends were trimmed by 7 bases and 6 bases, with 11 bases remaining between them. Germline-derived CDR1 and CDR2 are SGDLS and YYNGEE. The CDR3 DNA is TGTGCCAGCCAGACCGATCCTAATTCACCCCTCCACTTT. It specifies CASQTDPNSPLHF.

This clone was seen a single time. The J gene is TRBJ1-5, the V gene TRBV2, with D perhaps matching TRBD1 (6 bases). Looked up from germline, CDR1 is SNHLY and CDR2 is FYNNEI. This CDR3 region has 13 residues. Between the trimmed V and J ends, which lost 3 bases and 5 bases, there was a span of 8 bases. The DNA for the CDR3 is TGTGCCAGCAGTGACAGGGGAGATCAGCCCCAGCATTTT. Its translation: CASSDRGDQPQHF.

This sequence joins TRBV2 and TRBJ1-5, with D tentatively TRBD1 (6 bases). The V gene lost 6 bases and the J gene lost 5 bases, with 14 bases spanning the gap. CDR3 length: 14 residues. Germline V CDR1 and CDR2: SNHLY, FYNNEI. DNA of the CDR3: TGTGCCAGCAGGGAGAAACAGGGCTATCAGCCCCAGCATTTT. Protein sequence: CASREKQGYQPQHF.

The chain recombines TRBV27 with TRBJ1-1; 9 positions match TRBD1. The V gene end was trimmed by 5 bases and the J gene end by 2 bases; junction bases not matched to a gene: 3. Germline V gene data show CDR1 as MNHEY and CDR2 as SMNVEV (reference sequence). The CDR3 is 14 residues long. CDR3 region: CASSRDRDNTEAFF. The DNA for the CDR3 is TGTGCCAGCAGTAGGGACAGGGATAACACTGAAGCTTTCTTT.

The rearrangement uses TRBV3-1 (or the pseudogene TRBV3-2) and TRBJ2-7; TRBD1 agrees at 10 bases. The V gene's germline CDR1 is LGHDT and CDR2 YNNKEL (reference sequence). The CDR3 is 15 residues long. The J segment lost 4 bases and the V segment lost 0 bases, leaving 3 bases of the junction unmatched. The CDR3 nucleotides read TGTGCCAGCAGCCAAGATGGGACAGGGGCGTACGAGCAGTACTTC. This translates into CASSQDGTGAYEQYF.

The chain joins TRBV5-1 to TRBJ2-1; D ambiguous. Germline CDR1 and CDR2: SGHRS and YFSETQ. V gave up 0 bases and J gave up 8 bases, with 12 bases separating them. CDR3 length: 14 residues. The CDR3 nucleotides read TGCGCCAGCAGCTTGGCCGTGGAGTTGGATGAGCAGTTCTTC. Its protein product is CASSLAVELDEQFF. Full variable domain (remainder filled in from reference TRBV5-1 and TRBJ2-1): KAGVTQTPRYLIKTRGQQVTLSCSPISGHRSVSWYQQTPGQGLQFLFEYFSETQRNKGNFPGRFSGRQFSNSRSEMNVSTLELGDSALYLCASSLAVELDEQFFGPGTRLTVL.

This rearrangement joins TRBV19 to TRBJ1-1; TRBD1 matches at 8 bases. J gave up 0 bases and V 1 base, and 7 bases lay outside the gene matches. The germline V gene encodes CDR1 LNHDA and CDR2 SQIVND (reference sequence). The CDR3 is 17 residues long. The CDR3 nucleotides are TGTGCCAGTAGTATAGGAGGGACAGGCTTGATGAACACTGAAGCTTTCTTT. Amino acid sequence: CASSIGGTGLMNTEAFF. The whole variable domain, filled in from reference TRBV19 and TRBJ1-1, reads DGGITQSPKYLFRKEGQNVTLSCEQNLNHDAMYWYRQDPGQGLRLIYYSQIVNDFQKGDIAEGYSVSREKKESFPLTVTSAQKNPTAFYLCASSIGGTGLMNTEAFFGQGTRLTVV.

V gene TRBV6-5 combines with J gene TRBJ2-3; D not certain. This CDR3 is 11 amino acids long. Looked up from germline, CDR1 is MNHEY and CDR2 is SVGAGI. V was pared by 7 bases and J by 11 bases, with 13 bases between. Here the CDR3 DNA reads TGTGCCAGCAAGAGTCTTGACCGGCAGTATTTT. Translated, it gives CASKSLDRQYF.

The V call is TRBV28, the J call TRBJ2-7; D remains unclear. V was cut by 8 bases and J by 3 bases, with 11 bases left in between. Germline lookup yields CDR1 MDHEN and CDR2 SYDVKM. CDR3 length equals 12 residues. CDR3 amino acids: CASLNLGYEQYF. The CDR3 region has the DNA TGTGCCAGCCTAAACCTCGGCTACGAGCAGTACTTC. The full variable domain, with the rest looked up from reference TRBV28 and TRBJ2-7, is DVKVTQSSRYLVKRTGEKVFLECVQDMDHENMFWYRQDPGLGLRLIYFSYDVKMKEKGDIPEGYSVSREKKERFSLILESASTNQTSMYLCASLNLGYEQYFGPGTRLTVT.

The chain carries TRBV6-5 and TRBJ1-1; perhaps TRBD1 as D (6 bases). The CDR3 sequence is 15 residues long. The V and J ends lost 5 bases and 0 bases respectively, with 13 bases between them. CDR1 and CDR2 from the germline V gene are MNHEY and SVGAGI. CDR3 DNA sequence: TGTGCCAGCAGTCCGGGACACCTCATGAACACTGAAGCTTTCTTT. Translation: CASSPGHLMNTEAFF.

This clone showed up just a few times. J is TRBJ1-4 and V is TRBV2; TRBD1 aligns across 7 bases. Germline CDR1 and CDR2: SNHLY and FYNNEI. Losses at the gene ends were 7 bases for V and 6 bases for J; bases not matched to a gene: 2. The CDR3 contains 12 residues. The chain's CDR3 is CASNRGDEKLFF. Written as DNA, the CDR3 is TGTGCCAGCAACAGGGGTGATGAAAAACTGTTTTTT.

The V call is TRBV6-2 or TRBV6-3, the J call TRBJ1-2; unclear D gene. V lost 5 bases, J lost 2 bases, and 15 bases lay in between. The CDR3 has 15 residues. Germline V CDR1 and CDR2: MNHEY, SVGEGT. CDR3 protein: CASSTVDELNYGYTF. The CDR3 DNA is TGTGCCAGCAGTACCGTCGATGAACTGAACTATGGCTACACCTTC.

Judged by abundance, this clone is large (0.1 to 1%). V is TRBV19 and J is TRBJ2-1, with D perhaps TRBD2 (6 bases). The V end was cut by 1 base, the J end by 0 bases, with 19 bases between. Germline loops: CDR1 LNHDA, CDR2 SQIVND (reference sequence). This CDR3 is 19 amino acids long. Here the CDR3 reads CASSIGGGTDLSSYNEQFF. Written as DNA, the CDR3 is TGTGCCAGTAGTATAGGTGGCGGGACTGACCTGAGCTCCTACAATGAGCAGTTCTTC.

The CDR3 here is CASSKGLDAYNEQFF. As DNA, the CDR3 is TGTGCCAGCAGCAAAGGACTAGATGCCTACAATGAGCAGTTCTTC. The chain employs TRBV6-1 and TRBJ2-1; 7 nucleotides agree with TRBD2. From germline, CDR1 is MNHNS and CDR2 SASEGT. The V and J ends lost 6 bases and 2 bases, in that order; junction bases with no gene match: 7. The CDR3 runs 15 residues.

The count of this clone is one. This rearrangement joins TRBV5-5 to TRBJ2-3; TRBD2 matches 7 bases. Germline V gene sequence: CDR1 SGHKS, CDR2 YYEKEE (reference sequence). The ends lost 0 bases at V and 4 bases at J; junction bases unmatched: 8. The CDR3 sequence is 16 residues long. The CDR3 region is CASSLEGLGEADTQYF. CDR3 DNA: TGTGCCAGCAGCTTGGAAGGACTAGGGGAAGCAGATACGCAGTATTTT.

By share of the sample, this clone is medium-sized. Other DNA sequences in the same sample also yield this CDR3. The J gene is TRBJ1-1, the V gene TRBV2, with D hard to call. The CDR3 sequence is 13 residues long. V was clipped by 3 bases and J by 4 bases, with 9 bases between them. In germline, CDR1 is SNHLY, CDR2 FYNNEI. The CDR3 spells CASSEQGSTEAFF. CDR3 nucleotide sequence: TGTGCCAGCAGTGAGCAAGGGAGCACTGAAGCTTTCTTT.